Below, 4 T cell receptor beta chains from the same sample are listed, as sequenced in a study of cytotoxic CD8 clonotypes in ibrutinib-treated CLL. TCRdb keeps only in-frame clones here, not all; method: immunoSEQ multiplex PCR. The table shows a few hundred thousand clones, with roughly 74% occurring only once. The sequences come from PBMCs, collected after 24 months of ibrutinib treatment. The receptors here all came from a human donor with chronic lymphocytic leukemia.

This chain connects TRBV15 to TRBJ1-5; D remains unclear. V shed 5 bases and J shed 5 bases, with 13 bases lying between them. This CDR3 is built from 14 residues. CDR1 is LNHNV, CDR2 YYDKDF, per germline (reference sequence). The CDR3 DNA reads TGTGCCACCAGCGGCGACACGATTTATCAGCCCCAGCATTTT. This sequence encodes CATSGDTIYQPQHF.

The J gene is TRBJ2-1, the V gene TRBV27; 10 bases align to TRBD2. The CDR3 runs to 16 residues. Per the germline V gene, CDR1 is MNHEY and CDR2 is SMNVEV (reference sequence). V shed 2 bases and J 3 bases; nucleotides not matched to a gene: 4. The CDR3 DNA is TGTGCCAGCAGTTTAACTAGCGGGACCTACTACAATGAGCAGTTCTTC. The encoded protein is CASSLTSGTYYNEQFF.

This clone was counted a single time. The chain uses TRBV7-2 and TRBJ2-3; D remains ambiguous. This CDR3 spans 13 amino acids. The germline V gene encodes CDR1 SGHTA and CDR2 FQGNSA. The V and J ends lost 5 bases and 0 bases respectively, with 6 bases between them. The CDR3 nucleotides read TGTGCCAGCAGCCTGCCAAGCACAGATACGCAGTATTTT. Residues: CASSLPSTDTQYF.

The CDR3 DNA sequence: TGTGCCAGCAGTTTAGGTTTCACAGATACGCAGTATTTT. Translation gives CASSLGFTDTQYF. The chain links TRBV27 to TRBJ2-3; the D is unclear. Germline CDR1 reads MNHEY; CDR2 reads SMNVEV (reference sequence). Between the trimmed V and J ends, which lost 2 bases and 2 bases, there was a span of 5 bases. The CDR3 length is 13 residues.